Listed below are T cell receptor beta chains from one sample, sequenced in a study of cytomegalovirus exposure and HLA in healthy donors. Sequenced by immunoSEQ multiplex PCR; TCRdb stores in-frame clones only, minus some. The table has more than 110,000 clones, approximately 83% seen once. The sample consisted of PBMCs. These receptors were taken from a man aged 35 to 55 in good health and CMV-seropositive. Both conserved end residues are part of each CDR3. The D gene is left open where the match is weak. Rows may omit the clone size; those that give it use once, few, many or a size class.

j_gene: TRBJ1-2
d_gene: TRBD1
v_gene: TRBV7-2
abundance: NA
CDR3aa: CASSQTGDIGYTF
CDR3nt: TGTGCCAGCAGCCAAACAGGGGATATTGGCTACACCTTC

j_gene: TRBJ2-7
d_gene: NA
v_gene: TRBV5-1
abundance: NA
CDR3aa: CASRGTDSYEQYF
CDR3nt: TGCGCCAGCCGGGGGACGGATTCCTACGAGCAGTACTTC

j_gene: TRBJ2-7
d_gene: TRBD2
v_gene: TRBV6-5
abundance: NA
CDR3aa: CATAGFYEQYF
CDR3nt: TGTGCGACAGCGGGGTTCTACGAGCAGTACTTC

j_gene: TRBJ2-7
d_gene: NA
v_gene: TRBV4-3
abundance: once
CDR3aa: CASSLGDTYEQYF
CDR3nt: TGCGCCAGCAGCCTGGGAGACACCTACGAGCAGTACTTC

j_gene: TRBJ1-6
d_gene: NA
v_gene: TRBV11-2
abundance: NA
CDR3aa: CASSLTEFNSPLHF
CDR3nt: TGTGCCAGCAGCTTAACTGAATTTAATTCACCCCTCCACTTT

j_gene: TRBJ2-1
d_gene: NA
v_gene: TRBV7-2
abundance: NA
CDR3aa: CASSSGLHNEQFF
CDR3nt: TGTGCCAGCAGCTCGGGACTGCACAATGAGCAGTTCTTC

j_gene: TRBJ2-1
d_gene: NA
v_gene: TRBV30
abundance: NA
CDR3aa: CAWSVNGGSSYNEQFF
CDR3nt: TGTGCCTGGAGTGTAAATGGCGGATCCTCCTACAATGAGCAGTTCTTC

j_gene: TRBJ1-2
d_gene: NA
v_gene: TRBV27
abundance: NA
CDR3aa: CASSFGQGGFGYTF
CDR3nt: TGTGCCAGCAGTTTTGGTCAGGGCGGCTTTGGCTACACCTTC

j_gene: TRBJ2-7
d_gene: NA
v_gene: TRBV18
abundance: once
CDR3aa: CASSPSAGRAEQYF
CDR3nt: TGTGCCAGCTCACCCTCAGCGGGCCGAGCCGAGCAGTACTTC

j_gene: TRBJ2-5
d_gene: NA
v_gene: TRBV5-1
abundance: NA
CDR3aa: CASSQNQETQYF
CDR3nt: TGCGCCAGCAGTCAGAACCAAGAGACCCAGTACTTC

j_gene: TRBJ2-5
d_gene: NA
v_gene: TRBV4-1
abundance: NA
CDR3aa: CASSQVQVQETQYF
CDR3nt: TGCGCCAGCAGCCAAGTACAGGTTCAAGAGACCCAGTACTTC

j_gene: TRBJ1-6
d_gene: TRBD1
v_gene: TRBV13
abundance: NA
CDR3aa: CASSFRGKVDNSPLHF
CDR3nt: TGCGCCAGCAGCTTCAGGGGGAAGGTGGATAATTCACCCCTCCACTTT

j_gene: TRBJ1-6
d_gene: TRBD1
v_gene: TRBV5-1
abundance: NA
CDR3aa: CASGSTGNSPLHF
CDR3nt: TGCGCCAGCGGATCGACAGGGAATTCACCCCTCCACTTT

j_gene: TRBJ1-2
d_gene: NA
v_gene: TRBV7-8
abundance: once
CDR3aa: CASSLAPVGDVYGYTF
CDR3nt: TGTGCCAGCAGCTTAGCGCCGGTAGGGGATGTCTATGGCTACACCTTC

j_gene: TRBJ2-5
d_gene: NA
v_gene: TRBV7-8
abundance: NA
CDR3aa: CASSLARETQYF
CDR3nt: TGTGCCAGCAGCTTAGCTCGAGAGACCCAGTACTTC